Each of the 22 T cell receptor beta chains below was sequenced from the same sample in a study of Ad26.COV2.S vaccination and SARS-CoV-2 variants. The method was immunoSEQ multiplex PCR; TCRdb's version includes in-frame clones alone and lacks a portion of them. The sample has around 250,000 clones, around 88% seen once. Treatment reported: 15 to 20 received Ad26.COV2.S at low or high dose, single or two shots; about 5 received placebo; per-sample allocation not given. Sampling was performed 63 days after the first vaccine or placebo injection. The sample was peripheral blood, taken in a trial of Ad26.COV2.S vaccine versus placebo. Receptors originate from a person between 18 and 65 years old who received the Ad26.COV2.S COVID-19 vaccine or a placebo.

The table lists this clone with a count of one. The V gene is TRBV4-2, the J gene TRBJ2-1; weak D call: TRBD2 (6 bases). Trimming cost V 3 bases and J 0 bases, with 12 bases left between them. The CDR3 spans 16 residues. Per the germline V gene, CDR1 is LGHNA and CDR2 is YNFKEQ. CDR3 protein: CASSHASDHSYNEQFF. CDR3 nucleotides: TGTGCCAGCAGCCATGCTAGCGACCACTCCTACAATGAGCAGTTCTTC.

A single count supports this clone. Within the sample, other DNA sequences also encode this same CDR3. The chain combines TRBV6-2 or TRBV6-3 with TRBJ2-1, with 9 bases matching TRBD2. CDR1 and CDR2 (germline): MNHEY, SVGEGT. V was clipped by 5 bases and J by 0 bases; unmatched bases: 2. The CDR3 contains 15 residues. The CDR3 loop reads CASSLSGSSYNEQFF. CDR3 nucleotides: TGTGCCAGCAGTCTTAGCGGGAGCTCCTACAATGAGCAGTTCTTC.

The CDR3 DNA reads TGTGCCAGCAGTACCAGGAGGGACAGGGGGTTTGAGACGGCCAAAAACATTCAGTACTTC. Encoded protein: CASSTRRDRGFETAKNIQYF. V gene TRBV6-2 or TRBV6-3 combines with J gene TRBJ2-4; 11 positions match TRBD1. This CDR3 has 20 amino acids. V was clipped by 5 bases and J by 1 base; unmatched bases: 16. Germline-derived CDR1 and CDR2 are MNHEY and SVGEGT.

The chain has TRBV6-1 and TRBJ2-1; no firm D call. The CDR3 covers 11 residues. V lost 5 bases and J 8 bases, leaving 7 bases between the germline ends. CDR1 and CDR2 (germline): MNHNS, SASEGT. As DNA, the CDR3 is TGTGCCAGCAGTCAGGCGGATGAGCAGTTCTTC. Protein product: CASSQADEQFF.

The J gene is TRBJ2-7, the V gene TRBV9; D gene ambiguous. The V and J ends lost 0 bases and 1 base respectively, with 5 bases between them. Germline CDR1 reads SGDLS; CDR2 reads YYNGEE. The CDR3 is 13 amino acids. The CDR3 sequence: CASSVDGSYEQYF. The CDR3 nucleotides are TGTGCCAGCAGCGTAGACGGATCCTACGAGCAGTACTTC. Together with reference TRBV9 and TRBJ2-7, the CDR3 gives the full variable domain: DSGVTQTPKHLITATGQRVTLRCSPRSGDLSVYWYQQSLDQGLQFLIQYYNGEERAKGNILERFSAQQFPDLHSELNLSSLELGDSALYFCASSVDGSYEQYFGPGTRLTVT.

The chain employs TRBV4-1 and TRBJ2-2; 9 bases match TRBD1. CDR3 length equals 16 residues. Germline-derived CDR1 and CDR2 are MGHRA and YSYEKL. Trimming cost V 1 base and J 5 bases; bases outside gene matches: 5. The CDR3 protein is CASSQGPGQGTGELFF. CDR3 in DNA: TGCGCCAGCAGCCAAGGACCAGGACAGGGGACCGGGGAGCTGTTTTTT.

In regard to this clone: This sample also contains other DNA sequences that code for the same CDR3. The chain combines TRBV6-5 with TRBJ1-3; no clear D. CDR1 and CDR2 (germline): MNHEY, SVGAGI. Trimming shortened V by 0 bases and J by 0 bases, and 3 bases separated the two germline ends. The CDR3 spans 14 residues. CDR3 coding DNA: TGTGCCAGCAGTTACTCCCACTCTGGAAACACCATATATTTT. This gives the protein CASSYSHSGNTIYF.

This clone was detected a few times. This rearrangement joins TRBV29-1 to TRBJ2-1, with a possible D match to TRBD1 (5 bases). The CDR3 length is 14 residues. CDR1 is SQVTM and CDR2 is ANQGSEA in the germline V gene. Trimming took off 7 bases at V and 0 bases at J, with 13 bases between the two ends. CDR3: CSEYRMSSYNEQFF. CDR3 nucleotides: TGCAGCGAGTACAGGATGAGCTCCTACAATGAGCAGTTCTTC.

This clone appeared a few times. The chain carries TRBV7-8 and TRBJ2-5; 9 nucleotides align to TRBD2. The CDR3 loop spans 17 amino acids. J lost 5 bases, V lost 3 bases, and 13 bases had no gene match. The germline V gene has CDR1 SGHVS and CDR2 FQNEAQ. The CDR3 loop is CASSFFGASGVRETQYF. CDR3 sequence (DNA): TGTGCCAGCAGCTTCTTCGGCGCTAGCGGGGTACGTGAGACCCAGTACTTC.

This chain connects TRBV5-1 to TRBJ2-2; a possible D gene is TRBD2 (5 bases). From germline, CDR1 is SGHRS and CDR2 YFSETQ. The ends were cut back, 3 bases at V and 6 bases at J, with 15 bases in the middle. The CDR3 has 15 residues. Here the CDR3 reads CASSSLYGVSGELFF. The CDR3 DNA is TGCGCCAGCAGCTCCCTCTACGGGGTCTCCGGGGAGCTGTTTTTT.

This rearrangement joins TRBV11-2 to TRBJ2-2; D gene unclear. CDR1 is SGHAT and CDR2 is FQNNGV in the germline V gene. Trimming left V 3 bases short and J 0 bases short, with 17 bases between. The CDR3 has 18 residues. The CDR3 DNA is TGTGCCAGCAGCTTCAGATTAGTGTACCGTCCGAACACCGGGGAGCTGTTTTTT. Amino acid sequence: CASSFRLVYRPNTGELFF.

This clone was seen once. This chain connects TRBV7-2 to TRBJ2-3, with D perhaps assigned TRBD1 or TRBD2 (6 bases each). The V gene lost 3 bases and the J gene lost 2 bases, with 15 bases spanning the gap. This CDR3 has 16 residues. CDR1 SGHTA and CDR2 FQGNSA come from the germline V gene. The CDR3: CASSLRGGQNTDTQYF. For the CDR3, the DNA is TGTGCCAGCAGCTTGCGTGGGGGGCAAAACACAGATACGCAGTATTTT.

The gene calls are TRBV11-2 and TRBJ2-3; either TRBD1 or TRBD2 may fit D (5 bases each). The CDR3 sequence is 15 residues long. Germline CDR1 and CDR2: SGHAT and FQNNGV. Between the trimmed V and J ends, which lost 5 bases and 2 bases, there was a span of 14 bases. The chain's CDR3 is CASSLLGLATDTQYF. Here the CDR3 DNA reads TGTGCCAGCAGCCTCTTGGGGCTAGCCACAGATACGCAGTATTTT.

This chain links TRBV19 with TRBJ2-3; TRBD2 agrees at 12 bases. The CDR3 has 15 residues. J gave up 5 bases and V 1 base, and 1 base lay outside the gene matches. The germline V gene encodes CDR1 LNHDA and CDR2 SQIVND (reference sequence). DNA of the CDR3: TGTGCCAGTAGTATAGGGACTAGCGGGAAAGATACGCAGTATTTT. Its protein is CASSIGTSGKDTQYF.

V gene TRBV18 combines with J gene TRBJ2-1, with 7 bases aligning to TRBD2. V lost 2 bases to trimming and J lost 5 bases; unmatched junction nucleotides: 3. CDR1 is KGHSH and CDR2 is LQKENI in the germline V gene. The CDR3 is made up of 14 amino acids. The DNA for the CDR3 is TGTGCCAGCTCACCAAGCGGGGTCGACAATGAGCAGTTCTTC. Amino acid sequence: CASSPSGVDNEQFF.

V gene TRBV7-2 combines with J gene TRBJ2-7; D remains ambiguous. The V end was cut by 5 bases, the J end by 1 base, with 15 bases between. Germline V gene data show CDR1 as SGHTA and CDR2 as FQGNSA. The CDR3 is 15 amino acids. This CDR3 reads CASSPPGLPSYEQYF. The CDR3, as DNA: TGTGCCAGCAGCCCGCCCGGGCTGCCATCCTACGAGCAGTACTTC. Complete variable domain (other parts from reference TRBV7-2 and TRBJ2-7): GAGVSQSPSNKVTEKGKDVELRCDPISGHTALYWYRQSLGQGLEFLIYFQGNSAPDKSGLPSDRFSAERTGGSVSTLTIQRTQQEDSAVYLCASSPPGLPSYEQYFGPGTRLTVT.

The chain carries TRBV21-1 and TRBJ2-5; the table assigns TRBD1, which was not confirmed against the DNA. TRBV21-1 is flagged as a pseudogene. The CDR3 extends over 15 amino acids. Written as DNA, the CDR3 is TGTGCCAGCAGAACCCCCCCAGGGGAAGGCGAGACCCAGTACTTC. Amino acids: CASRTPPGEGETQYF.

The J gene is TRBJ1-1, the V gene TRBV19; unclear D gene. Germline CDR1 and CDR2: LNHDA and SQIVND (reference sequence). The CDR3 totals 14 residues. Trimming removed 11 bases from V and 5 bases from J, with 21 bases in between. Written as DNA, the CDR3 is TGTGCCGCCGGGCTGGGCCCTCTTGAGACTGAAGCTTTCTTT. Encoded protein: CAAGLGPLETEAFF.

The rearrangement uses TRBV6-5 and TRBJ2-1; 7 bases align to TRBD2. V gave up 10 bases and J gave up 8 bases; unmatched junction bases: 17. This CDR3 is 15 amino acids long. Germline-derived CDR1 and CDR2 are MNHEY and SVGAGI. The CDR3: CATSAPTAGSDEQFF. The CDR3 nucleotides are TGTGCCACCTCGGCCCCGACAGCGGGATCTGATGAGCAGTTCTTC.

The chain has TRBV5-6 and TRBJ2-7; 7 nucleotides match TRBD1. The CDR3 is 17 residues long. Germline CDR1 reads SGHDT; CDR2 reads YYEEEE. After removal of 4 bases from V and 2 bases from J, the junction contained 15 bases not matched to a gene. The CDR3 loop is CASSAWGQWGPPYEQYF. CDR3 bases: TGTGCCAGCAGCGCCTGGGGACAGTGGGGACCCCCCTACGAGCAGTACTTC.

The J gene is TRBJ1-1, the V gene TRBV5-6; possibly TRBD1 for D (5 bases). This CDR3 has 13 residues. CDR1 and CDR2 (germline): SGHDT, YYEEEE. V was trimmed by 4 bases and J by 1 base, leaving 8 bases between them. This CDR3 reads CASSGTANTEAFF. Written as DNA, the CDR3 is TGTGCCAGCAGCGGGACCGCGAACACTGAAGCTTTCTTT. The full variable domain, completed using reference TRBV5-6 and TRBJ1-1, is DAGVTQSPTHLIKTRGQQVTLRCSPKSGHDTVSWYQQALGQGPQFIFQYYEEEERQRGNFPDRFSGHQFPNYSSELNVNALLLGDSALYLCASSGTANTEAFFGQGTRLTVV.

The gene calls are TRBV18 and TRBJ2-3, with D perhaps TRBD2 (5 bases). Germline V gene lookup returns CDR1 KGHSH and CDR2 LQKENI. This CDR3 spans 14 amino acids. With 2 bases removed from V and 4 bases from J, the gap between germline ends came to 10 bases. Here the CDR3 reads CASSPGLASDTQYF. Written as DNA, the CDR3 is TGTGCCAGCTCACCAGGGCTAGCCTCAGATACGCAGTATTTT.